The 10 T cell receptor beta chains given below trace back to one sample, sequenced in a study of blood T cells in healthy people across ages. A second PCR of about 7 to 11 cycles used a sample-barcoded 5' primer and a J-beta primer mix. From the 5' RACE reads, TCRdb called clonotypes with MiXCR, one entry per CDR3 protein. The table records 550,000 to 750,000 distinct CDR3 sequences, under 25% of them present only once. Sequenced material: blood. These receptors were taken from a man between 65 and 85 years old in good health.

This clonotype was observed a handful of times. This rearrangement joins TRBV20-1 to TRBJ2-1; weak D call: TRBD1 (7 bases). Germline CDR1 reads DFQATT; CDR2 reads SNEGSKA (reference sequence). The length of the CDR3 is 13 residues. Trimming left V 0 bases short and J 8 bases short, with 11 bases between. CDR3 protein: CSAREAGGYEQFF. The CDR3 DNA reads TGCAGTGCTAGAGAGGCAGGGGGGTATGAGCAGTTCTTC.

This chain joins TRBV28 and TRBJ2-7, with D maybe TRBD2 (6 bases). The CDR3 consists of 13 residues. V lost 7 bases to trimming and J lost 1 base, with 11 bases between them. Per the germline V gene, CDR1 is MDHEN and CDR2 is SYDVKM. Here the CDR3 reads CASTIGGSYEQYF. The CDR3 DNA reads TGTGCCAGCACCATAGGAGGGTCCTACGAGCAGTACTTC.

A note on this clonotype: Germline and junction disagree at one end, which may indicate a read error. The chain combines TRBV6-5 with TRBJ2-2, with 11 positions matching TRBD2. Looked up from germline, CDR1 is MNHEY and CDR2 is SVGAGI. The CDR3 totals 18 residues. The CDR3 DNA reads TGTGCCAGCAGTTACGGAACTAGCGGGAGAAGAGACACTGGGGAGCTGTTTTTT. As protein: CASSYGTSGRRDTGELFF.

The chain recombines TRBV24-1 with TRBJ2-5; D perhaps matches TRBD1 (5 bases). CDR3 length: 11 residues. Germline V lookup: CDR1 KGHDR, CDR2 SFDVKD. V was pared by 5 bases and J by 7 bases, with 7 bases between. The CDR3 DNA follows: TGTGCCACCAGTGTTCAGGGGACCCAGTACTTC. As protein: CATSVQGTQYF.

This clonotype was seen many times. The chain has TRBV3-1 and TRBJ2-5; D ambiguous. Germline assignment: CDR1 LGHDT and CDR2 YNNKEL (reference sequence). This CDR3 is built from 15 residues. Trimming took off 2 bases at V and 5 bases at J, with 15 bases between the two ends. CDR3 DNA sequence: TGTGCCAGCAGCCAACTACCCCACCATCGGGAGACCCAGTACTTC. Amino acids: CASSQLPHHRETQYF.

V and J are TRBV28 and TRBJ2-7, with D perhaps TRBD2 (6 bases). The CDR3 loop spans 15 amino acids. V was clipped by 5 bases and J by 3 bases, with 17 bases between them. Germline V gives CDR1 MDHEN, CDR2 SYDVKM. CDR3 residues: CASSQPGTGIYEQYF. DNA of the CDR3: TGTGCCAGCAGTCAGCCCGGGACTGGAATCTACGAGCAGTACTTC.

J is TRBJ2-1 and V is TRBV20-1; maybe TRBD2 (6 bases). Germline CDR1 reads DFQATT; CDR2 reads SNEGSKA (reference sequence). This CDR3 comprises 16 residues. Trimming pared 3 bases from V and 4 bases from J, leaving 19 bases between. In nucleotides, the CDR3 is TGCAGTGCTAGGCTGAGGTGGCTAGCGCTTTACAATGAGCAGTTCTTC. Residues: CSARLRWLALYNEQFF.

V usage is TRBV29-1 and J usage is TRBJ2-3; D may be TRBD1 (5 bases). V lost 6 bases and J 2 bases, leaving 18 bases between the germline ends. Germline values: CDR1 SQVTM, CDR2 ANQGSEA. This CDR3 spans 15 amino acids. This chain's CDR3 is CSVAQGAVHTDTQYF. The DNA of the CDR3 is TGCAGCGTGGCCCAAGGGGCGGTCCACACAGATACGCAGTATTTT.

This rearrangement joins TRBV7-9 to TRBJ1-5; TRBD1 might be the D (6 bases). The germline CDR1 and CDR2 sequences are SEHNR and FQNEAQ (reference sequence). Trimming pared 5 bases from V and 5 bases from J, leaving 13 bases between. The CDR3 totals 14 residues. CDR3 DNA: TGTGCCAGCAGCCCTGAACCAGGGGATCAGCCCCAGCATTTT. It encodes CASSPEPGDQPQHF.

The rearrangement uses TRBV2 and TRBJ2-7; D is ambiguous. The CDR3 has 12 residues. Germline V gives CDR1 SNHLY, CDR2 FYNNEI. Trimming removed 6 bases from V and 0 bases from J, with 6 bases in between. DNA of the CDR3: TGTGCCAGCAGCCCCCTCTCCTACGAGCAGTACTTC. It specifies CASSPLSYEQYF.